This is a list of T cell receptor beta chains from one sample in a study of cytomegalovirus exposure and HLA in healthy donors. Some clones are missing from TCRdb's copy, which holds only in-frame ones; the method was immunoSEQ multiplex PCR. The sample has about 52,000 clones; 55% to 85% are singletons. The sequenced sample consisted of PBMCs. The receptor source for this set is a woman in her forties or fifties in good health and CMV-seronegative. Both conserved end residues are part of each CDR3. D genes are given only for firm matches. Rows give clone size only sometimes, using once, few, many, or a class for an expanded clone.

CDR3 DNA: TGCGGAGCCAGAGCCCCTAGCACAGATACGCAGTATTTT
CDR3 protein: CGARAPSTDTQYF
J gene: TRBJ2-3
D gene: -
clone size: -
V gene: TRBV29-1

CDR3 DNA: TGTGCCAGCAGTTACTCAGGAGCTGGGGCCAACGTCCTGACTTTC
CDR3 protein: CASSYSGAGANVLTF
J gene: TRBJ2-6
D gene: -
clone size: -
V gene: TRBV6-5

CDR3 DNA: TGTGCCAGCAGTTCTGGGGGGGCGGGAGAAAAACTGTTTTTT
CDR3 protein: CASSSGGAGEKLFF
J gene: TRBJ1-4
D gene: -
clone size: -
V gene: TRBV28

CDR3 DNA: TGTGCCAGCAGTGGGAGTAAGCGGGGGAACTCCTACAATGAGCAGTTCTTC
CDR3 protein: CASSGSKRGNSYNEQFF
J gene: TRBJ2-1
D gene: TRBD2
clone size: -
V gene: TRBV6-9

CDR3 DNA: TGTGCCAGCTCTCCGACAAGCTCCTACAATGAGCAGTTCTTC
CDR3 protein: CASSPTSSYNEQFF
J gene: TRBJ2-1
D gene: -
clone size: -
V gene: TRBV18

CDR3 DNA: TGCGCCAGCAGCTTGCCGACAGGGGAGGCGTACGAGCAGTACTTC
CDR3 protein: CASSLPTGEAYEQYF
J gene: TRBJ2-7
D gene: TRBD1
clone size: -
V gene: TRBV5-1

CDR3 DNA: TGTGCCAGCAGCCGTAGCGCGGATTCCCAGCATTTT
CDR3 protein: CASSRSADSQHF
J gene: TRBJ1-5
D gene: -
clone size: -
V gene: TRBV28

CDR3 DNA: TGCGCCAGCAGCCAAGAGGGGACTAGCGGGGAAGAGACCCAGTACTTC
CDR3 protein: CASSQEGTSGEETQYF
J gene: TRBJ2-5
D gene: TRBD2
clone size: -
V gene: TRBV4-1

CDR3 DNA: TGTGCCAGCTCACTACGGGACAGGGAGACTGAAGCTTTCTTT
CDR3 protein: CASSLRDRETEAFF
J gene: TRBJ1-1
D gene: TRBD1
clone size: -
V gene: TRBV18

CDR3 DNA: TGTGCCAGCAGCTTCCAGGGATACAATGAGCAGTTCTTC
CDR3 protein: CASSFQGYNEQFF
J gene: TRBJ2-1
D gene: -
clone size: -
V gene: TRBV5-8

CDR3 DNA: TGTGCCAGCAGCGTGATGGGACTAGCGACCAATGAGCAGTTCTTC
CDR3 protein: CASSVMGLATNEQFF
J gene: TRBJ2-1
D gene: TRBD2
clone size: -
V gene: TRBV9

CDR3 DNA: TGTGCCAGCTCACCACCAGGGACAGCAGGGAACACTGAAGCTTTCTTT
CDR3 protein: CASSPPGTAGNTEAFF
J gene: TRBJ1-1
D gene: TRBD1
clone size: -
V gene: TRBV18

CDR3 DNA: TGTGCCAGAGGGTCCGGGACATCCTTAGTCTACACCTTC
CDR3 protein: CARGSGTSLVYTF
J gene: TRBJ1-2
D gene: -
clone size: -
V gene: TRBV2

CDR3 DNA: TGTGCCAGCCTCCCGACGGAGGGTTATGGCTACACCTTC
CDR3 protein: CASLPTEGYGYTF
J gene: TRBJ1-2
D gene: -
clone size: -
V gene: TRBV6-5

CDR3 DNA: TGTGCCAGCAGCGTAGGGACAGGGGCGAGGAATTCCTACGAGCAGTACTTC
CDR3 protein: CASSVGTGARNSYEQYF
J gene: TRBJ2-7
D gene: TRBD1
clone size: -
V gene: TRBV9

CDR3 DNA: TGCGCCAGCAGCCAAGACACAACACCTCCGGGGGACGAGCAGTACTTC
CDR3 protein: CASSQDTTPPGDEQYF
J gene: TRBJ2-7
D gene: -
clone size: -
V gene: TRBV4-1

CDR3 DNA: TGCGCCAGCAGTTTCGACAGAAGCGAGCAGTACTTC
CDR3 protein: CASSFDRSEQYF
J gene: TRBJ2-7
D gene: -
clone size: -
V gene: TRBV5-1

CDR3 DNA: TGCGCCAGCAGTGAGACAGGAACCCTCAATCAGCCCCAGCATTTT
CDR3 protein: CASSETGTLNQPQHF
J gene: TRBJ1-5
D gene: -
clone size: -
V gene: TRBV10-2

CDR3 DNA: TGTGCCAGCAGCGTAGAAATAGCGGGACATCTGGGTGAGCAGTTCTTC
CDR3 protein: CASSVEIAGHLGEQFF
J gene: TRBJ2-1
D gene: TRBD2
clone size: -
V gene: TRBV9

CDR3 DNA: TGTGCCAGCAGCCCCGGACAGGGGGCGTACGAGCAGTACTTC
CDR3 protein: CASSPGQGAYEQYF
J gene: TRBJ2-7
D gene: TRBD1
clone size: -
V gene: TRBV11-1

CDR3 DNA: TGTGCCAGCAGCAAAATGGGGAGAGACAATGAGCAGTTCTTC
CDR3 protein: CASSKMGRDNEQFF
J gene: TRBJ2-1
D gene: -
clone size: -
V gene: TRBV4-2

CDR3 DNA: TGTGCCATCAATCCGGGACATAATGAAAAACTGTTTTTT
CDR3 protein: CAINPGHNEKLFF
J gene: TRBJ1-4
D gene: -
clone size: -
V gene: TRBV10-3

CDR3 DNA: TGTGCCAGCAGCTTAGAAGCATCCTACGAGCAGTACTTC
CDR3 protein: CASSLEASYEQYF
J gene: TRBJ2-7
D gene: -
clone size: -
V gene: TRBV11-2

CDR3 DNA: TGTGCCGTCTGGGCCCAGCCCCAGCATTTT
CDR3 protein: CAVWAQPQHF
J gene: TRBJ1-5
D gene: -
clone size: once
V gene: TRBV6-7

CDR3 DNA: TGTGCCAGCAGCCCTTCAGGACAGGCAGCAGATACGCAGTATTTT
CDR3 protein: CASSPSGQAADTQYF
J gene: TRBJ2-3
D gene: TRBD1
clone size: many
V gene: TRBV7-3

CDR3 DNA: TGTGCCAGCAGCTTCCCGACAGCCATGAACACTGAAGCTTTCTTT
CDR3 protein: CASSFPTAMNTEAFF
J gene: TRBJ1-1
D gene: -
clone size: -
V gene: TRBV28

CDR3 DNA: TGTGCCAGCAGCTCCGGGACTAGCGGGAGAGAGACCCAGTACTTC
CDR3 protein: CASSSGTSGRETQYF
J gene: TRBJ2-5
D gene: TRBD2
clone size: -
V gene: TRBV7-3

CDR3 DNA: TGTGCCAGCAGCACAGACCCGGCGGGCACCGGGGAGCTGTTTTTT
CDR3 protein: CASSTDPAGTGELFF
J gene: TRBJ2-2
D gene: -
clone size: -
V gene: TRBV9

CDR3 DNA: TGTGCCACCAGCAGAGAAAGACAGTCCTACGAGCAGTACTTC
CDR3 protein: CATSRERQSYEQYF
J gene: TRBJ2-7
D gene: -
clone size: few
V gene: TRBV15

CDR3 DNA: TGTGCCAGTAGGCGGCTACAGGGGTCAGGACAGGGCTACACCTTC
CDR3 protein: CASRRLQGSGQGYTF
J gene: TRBJ1-2
D gene: TRBD1
clone size: -
V gene: TRBV19

CDR3 DNA: TGTGCCATCAGTGAGAGCACCTTTAGCGGGAGTAACTACGAGCAGTACTTC
CDR3 protein: CAISESTFSGSNYEQYF
J gene: TRBJ2-7
D gene: TRBD2
clone size: -
V gene: TRBV10-3

CDR3 DNA: TGTGCCAGTAAGGGACAGGGGTTCTACGAGCAGTACTTC
CDR3 protein: CASKGQGFYEQYF
J gene: TRBJ2-7
D gene: TRBD1
clone size: -
V gene: TRBV6-1

CDR3 DNA: TGTGCCATCAGTGAGTATAGGACAAAGGGTGATCAGCCCCAGCATTTT
CDR3 protein: CAISEYRTKGDQPQHF
J gene: TRBJ1-5
D gene: -
clone size: -
V gene: TRBV10-3

CDR3 DNA: TGTGCCACCGAATCCGGGACAGAGTATGGCTACACCTTC
CDR3 protein: CATESGTEYGYTF
J gene: TRBJ1-2
D gene: TRBD1
clone size: -
V gene: TRBV28

CDR3 DNA: TGTGCCAGCAGCCCCGGACTAGCCTACGCCCGGGAGCTGTTTTTT
CDR3 protein: CASSPGLAYARELFF
J gene: TRBJ2-2
D gene: TRBD2
clone size: -
V gene: TRBV9

CDR3 DNA: TGTGCCAGCAGTTCAACCACGACAGGGGGCTATGGCTACACCTTC
CDR3 protein: CASSSTTTGGYGYTF
J gene: TRBJ1-2
D gene: TRBD1
clone size: -
V gene: TRBV7-9

CDR3 DNA: TGTGCCACCTCCGGGACTGGAGAAGAGACCCAGTACTTC
CDR3 protein: CATSGTGEETQYF
J gene: TRBJ2-5
D gene: -
clone size: few
V gene: TRBV6-1

CDR3 DNA: TGTGCCAGCAGCTTAGAACGTCAGGATGAAGCTTTCTTT
CDR3 protein: CASSLERQDEAFF
J gene: TRBJ1-1
D gene: -
clone size: -
V gene: TRBV13

CDR3 DNA: TGTGCCAGCAGCGGGGGACTCAATCAGCCCCAGCATTTT
CDR3 protein: CASSGGLNQPQHF
J gene: TRBJ1-5
D gene: -
clone size: -
V gene: TRBV9

CDR3 DNA: TGTGCCAGCAGCTTGGGTGGTGCAGGGACTGAAGCTTTCTTT
CDR3 protein: CASSLGGAGTEAFF
J gene: TRBJ1-1
D gene: -
clone size: few
V gene: TRBV5-8

CDR3 DNA: TGTGCCAGCCGTATGCGGGGGAGCGAGGGAGGCTATGGCTACACCTTC
CDR3 protein: CASRMRGSEGGYGYTF
J gene: TRBJ1-2
D gene: -
clone size: -
V gene: TRBV27

CDR3 DNA: TGTGCCAGCAGTTTGGCGGGGTCTTACGCGGAACTGTTTTTT
CDR3 protein: CASSLAGSYAELFF
J gene: TRBJ1-4
D gene: -
clone size: -
V gene: TRBV27

CDR3 DNA: TGTGCCAGTAGTATGAAATTCGGGACTCAGCAGTTCTTC
CDR3 protein: CASSMKFGTQQFF
J gene: TRBJ2-1
D gene: -
clone size: few
V gene: TRBV19

CDR3 DNA: TGTGCCAGCAGCTGGCAACCGGGAAACGAAGCTTTCTTT
CDR3 protein: CASSWQPGNEAFF
J gene: TRBJ1-1
D gene: -
clone size: few
V gene: TRBV7-9

CDR3 DNA: TGTGCCAGTAGTGGGGGAGGCGATACGCAGTATTTT
CDR3 protein: CASSGGGDTQYF
J gene: TRBJ2-3
D gene: -
clone size: -
V gene: TRBV19

CDR3 DNA: TGTGCCTGGAGTCAAAGACAGGGCACTGAAGCTTTCTTT
CDR3 protein: CAWSQRQGTEAFF
J gene: TRBJ1-1
D gene: TRBD1
clone size: -
V gene: TRBV30

CDR3 DNA: TGTGCCAGCAGTGCTTCACTCCAACTAGCGGGGGGGAAAGATACGCAGTATTTT
CDR3 protein: CASSASLQLAGGKDTQYF
J gene: TRBJ2-3
D gene: TRBD2
clone size: -
V gene: TRBV6-1

CDR3 DNA: TGTGCCAGCAGCTTGTACGTGACTAGAGGGACCAATGAGCAGTTCTTC
CDR3 protein: CASSLYVTRGTNEQFF
J gene: TRBJ2-1
D gene: -
clone size: -
V gene: TRBV5-4

CDR3 DNA: TGTGCCAGCAGTTACAGACTAGCGGCTAATGAGCAGTTCTTC
CDR3 protein: CASSYRLAANEQFF
J gene: TRBJ2-1
D gene: TRBD2
clone size: -
V gene: TRBV6-5

CDR3 DNA: TGCGCCAGCAGCGATCTGCCCCACTTGACAGGGGCGGAGACCCAGTACTTC
CDR3 protein: CASSDLPHLTGAETQYF
J gene: TRBJ2-5
D gene: TRBD1
clone size: -
V gene: TRBV5-1